This T cell receptor beta chain was identified in a study of T cell responses to AZD1222 COVID-19 vaccine. Notes on the study in general: Regions 160-218 and 743-854 dominated among vaccine-associated CD4 TCRs spanning spike.

The data were produced by immunoSEQ multiplex PCR, yet TCRdb's version contains in-frame clones alone and is incomplete. In the table there are some 120,000 clones, 88% of which are singletons. This clone was seen only a few times. Its specificity is not known. The TCR originated in an adult in good health. The starting material was peripheral blood, obtained on day 0 of AZD1222 vaccination.

The CDR3 region is CASSPRQGLSYEQYF. CDR3 coding DNA: TGTGCCAGCAGTCCCCGACAGGGATTGTCCTACGAGCAGTACTTC. The chain combines TRBV28 with TRBJ2-7; 7 nucleotides align to TRBD1. This CDR3 is built from 15 residues. From germline, CDR1 is MDHEN and CDR2 SYDVKM. The V and J ends lost 5 bases and 1 base, in that order; junction bases with no gene match: 8.